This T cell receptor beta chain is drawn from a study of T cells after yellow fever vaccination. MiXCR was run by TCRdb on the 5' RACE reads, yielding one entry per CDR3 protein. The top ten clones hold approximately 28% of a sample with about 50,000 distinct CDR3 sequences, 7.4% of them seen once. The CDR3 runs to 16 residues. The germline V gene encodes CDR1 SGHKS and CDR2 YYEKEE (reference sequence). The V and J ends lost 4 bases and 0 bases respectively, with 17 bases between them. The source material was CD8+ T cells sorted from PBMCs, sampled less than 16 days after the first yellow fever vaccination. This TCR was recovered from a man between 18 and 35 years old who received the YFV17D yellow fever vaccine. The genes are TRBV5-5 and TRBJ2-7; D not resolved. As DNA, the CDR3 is TGTGCCAGCAGCCCGACTGTACTTCAAGCCTCCTACGAGCAGTACTTC. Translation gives CASSPTVLQASYEQYF.